Listed below are T cell receptor beta chains from one sample, sequenced in a study of T-cell reconstitution after alpha-beta-depleted transplantation in children. TCRdb passed the PCR reads through MiXCR, listing each CDR3 protein once. The sample has about 440,000 distinct CDR3 sequences; 43% are singletons. Sample: PBMCs, taken before TCRalphabeta/CD19-depleted stem cell transplant. The receptors were sampled from a girl aged 2 to 9 with aplastic anemia, due to receive a stem cell transplant. The conserved cysteine and the conserved F or W are not part of the CDR3 here. Each record gives: V gene, CDR3 protein.

TRBV24-1	ATSDSRRGYEQY
TRBV28	ASSFTGGAETQY
TRBV5-1	ASSGTGSKETQY
TRBV5-6	ASSGTSGIHGELF
TRBV18	ASSQPGQGSYEQY
TRBV5-1	ASSVGLLNNEQY
TRBV5-1	ASTIGTVNTEAF
TRBV12-3/TRBV12-4	ASRNREIGEQY
TRBV5-1	ASSPGGWNEQF
TRBV5-1	ASSLEEGRFYEQY
TRBV7-2	ASSLRTGGETQY
TRBV12-3/TRBV12-4	ASAGAGNEQF
TRBV11-2	ASSLVAGVLLGDEQF
TRBV12-3/TRBV12-4	ASTGGSADTQY
TRBV7-2	ASSLLSQGGQPQH
TRBV20-1	STSGVDTQY
TRBV15	ATSRDKGTGAPQH
TRBV7-9	ASSPKTGYNEQF
TRBV12-3/TRBV12-4	ASRLSGHPNTEAF
TRBV6-1	ASSPGTGQVGELF
TRBV20-1	SARGASDIQETQY
TRBV20-1	SARRAEEQY
TRBV7-9	ASSPKTTDTQY
TRBV20-1	SASGSGRKKDTQY
TRBV11-2	ASSLISGTSDSYNEQF
TRBV18	ASSPGWETQY
TRBV5-5	ASSPGADTEAF
TRBV6-1	ASRSTHPNRPYYNSPLH
TRBV7-9	AASGLAGSYEQY
TRBV5-1	ASSLGATRMSDNEQF
TRBV20-1	SASFTLDSPHH
TRBV7-9	ASSLEGWGRGANVLT
TRBV6-2/TRBV6-3	ASSYSGQETQY
TRBV7-6	ASSLGEDTQY
TRBV10-3	AISVGIQETQY
TRBV7-9	ASMFEPPSNTGELF
TRBV20-1	SARGRLAYEQY
TRBV20-1	SARPGSTGELF
TRBV5-1	ASSLEVNSYNEQF
TRBV4-2	ASSRRLAGDGADTQY
TRBV4-2	ASSQEGTSATDTQY
TRBV6-5	ASSYSSQHMNTEAF
TRBV5-6	ASSRSGKRRF
TRBV20-1	SAKTGVEQPQH
TRBV20-1	SARRLAYNEQF
TRBV15	ATRSGGNTGELF
TRBV5-1	ASSPEGDYTEAF
TRBV20-1	SAYPGGVEQY
TRBV18	ASSPSGTSGYEQY
TRBV7-2	ASSDPGLANTGELF
TRBV4-1	ASSPTSTVSGANVLT
TRBV5-6	ASSQDLGLGEAF
TRBV11-2	ASSGETGVSGELF
TRBV20-1	SASGWSYNEQF
TRBV27	ASSRTRDGIYGYT